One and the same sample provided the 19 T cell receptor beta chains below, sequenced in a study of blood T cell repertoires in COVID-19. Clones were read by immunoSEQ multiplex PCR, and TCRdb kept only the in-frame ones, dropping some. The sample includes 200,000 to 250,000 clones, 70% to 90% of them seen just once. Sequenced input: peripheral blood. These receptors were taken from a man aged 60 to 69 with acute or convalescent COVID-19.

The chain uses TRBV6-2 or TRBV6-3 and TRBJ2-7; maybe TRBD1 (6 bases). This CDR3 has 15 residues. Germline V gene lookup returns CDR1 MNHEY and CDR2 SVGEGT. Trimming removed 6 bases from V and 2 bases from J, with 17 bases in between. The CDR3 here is CASSTGTTPPYEQYF. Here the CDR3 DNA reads TGTGCCAGCAGCACCGGGACAACTCCCCCCTACGAGCAGTACTTC.

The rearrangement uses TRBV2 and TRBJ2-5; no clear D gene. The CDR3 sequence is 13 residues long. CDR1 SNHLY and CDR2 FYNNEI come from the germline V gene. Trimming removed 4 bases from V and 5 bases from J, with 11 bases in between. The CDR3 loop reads CASSGLPSETQYF. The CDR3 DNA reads TGTGCCAGCAGTGGGCTCCCTTCGGAGACCCAGTACTTC.

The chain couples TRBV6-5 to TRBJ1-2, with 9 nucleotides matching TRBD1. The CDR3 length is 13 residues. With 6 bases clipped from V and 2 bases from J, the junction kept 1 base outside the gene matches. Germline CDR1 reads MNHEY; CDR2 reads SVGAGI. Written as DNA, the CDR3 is TGTGCCAGCAGGGGACAGGGAAACTATGGCTACACCTTC. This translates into CASRGQGNYGYTF.

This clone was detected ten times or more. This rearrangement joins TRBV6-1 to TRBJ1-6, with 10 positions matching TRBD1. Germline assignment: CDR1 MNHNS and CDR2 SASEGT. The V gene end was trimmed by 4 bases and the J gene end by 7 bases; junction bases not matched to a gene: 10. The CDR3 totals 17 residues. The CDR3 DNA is TGTGCCAGCAGTGCGGGGCGACAGGGGGCTCGGAATTCACCCCTCCACTTT. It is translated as CASSAGRQGARNSPLHF.

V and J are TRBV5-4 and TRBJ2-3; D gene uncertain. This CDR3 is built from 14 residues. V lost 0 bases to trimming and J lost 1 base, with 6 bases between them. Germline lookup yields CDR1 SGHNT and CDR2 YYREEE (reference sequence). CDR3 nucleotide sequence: TGTGCCAGCAGCTTGGGAGAGCGCACAGATACGCAGTATTTT. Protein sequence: CASSLGERTDTQYF.

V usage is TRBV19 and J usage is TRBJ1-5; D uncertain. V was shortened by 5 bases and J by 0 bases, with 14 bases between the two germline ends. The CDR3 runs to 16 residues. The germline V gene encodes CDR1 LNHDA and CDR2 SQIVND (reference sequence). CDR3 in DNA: TGTGCCAGTAGTCGGTGGGGAGATTATAGCAATCAGCCCCAGCATTTT. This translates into CASSRWGDYSNQPQHF. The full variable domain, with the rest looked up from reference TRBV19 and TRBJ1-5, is DGGITQSPKYLFRKEGQNVTLSCEQNLNHDAMYWYRQDPGQGLRLIYYSQIVNDFQKGDIAEGYSVSREKKESFPLTVTSAQKNPTAFYLCASSRWGDYSNQPQHFGDGTRLSIL.

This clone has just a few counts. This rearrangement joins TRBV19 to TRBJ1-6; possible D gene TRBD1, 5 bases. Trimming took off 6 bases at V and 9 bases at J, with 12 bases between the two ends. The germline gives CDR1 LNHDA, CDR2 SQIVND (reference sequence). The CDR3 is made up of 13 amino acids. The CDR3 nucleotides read TGTGCCAGTAGAGGGGATTTGGGTTCACCCCTCCACTTT. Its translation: CASRGDLGSPLHF.

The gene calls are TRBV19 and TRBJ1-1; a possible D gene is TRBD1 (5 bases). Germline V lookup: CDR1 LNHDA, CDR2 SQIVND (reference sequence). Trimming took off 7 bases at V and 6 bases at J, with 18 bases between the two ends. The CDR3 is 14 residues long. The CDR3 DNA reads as TGTGCCAGTACCCCCGGCAGGGCAGATGCTGAAGCTTTCTTT. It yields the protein CASTPGRADAEAFF.

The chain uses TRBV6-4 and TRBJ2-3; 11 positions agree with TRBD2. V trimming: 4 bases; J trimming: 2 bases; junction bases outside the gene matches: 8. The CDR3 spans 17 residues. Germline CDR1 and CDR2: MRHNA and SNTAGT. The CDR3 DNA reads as TGTGCCAGCAGTGCCCTGGCTAGCGGGGGGAACACAGATACGCAGTATTTT. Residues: CASSALASGGNTDTQYF.

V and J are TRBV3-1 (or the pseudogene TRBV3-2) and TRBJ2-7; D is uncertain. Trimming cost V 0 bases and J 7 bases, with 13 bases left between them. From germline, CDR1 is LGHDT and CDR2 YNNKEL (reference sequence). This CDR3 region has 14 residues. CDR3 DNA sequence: TGTGCCAGCAGCCAAGATCTAGTCAATGAAGAGCAGTACTTC. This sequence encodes CASSQDLVNEEQYF.

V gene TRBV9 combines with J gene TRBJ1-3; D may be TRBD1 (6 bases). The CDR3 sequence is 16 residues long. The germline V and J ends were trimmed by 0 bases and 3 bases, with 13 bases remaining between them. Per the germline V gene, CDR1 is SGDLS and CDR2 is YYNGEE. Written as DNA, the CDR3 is TGTGCCAGCAGCGTAGATCCCGCCAGGGGTGGAAACACCATATATTTT. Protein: CASSVDPARGGNTIYF.

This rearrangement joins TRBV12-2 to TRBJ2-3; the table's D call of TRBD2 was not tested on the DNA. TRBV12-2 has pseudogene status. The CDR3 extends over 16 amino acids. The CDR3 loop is CASRPAAHTSTDTQYF. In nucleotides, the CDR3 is TGTGCAAGTCGCCCAGCGGCACACACTAGCACAGATACGCAGTATTTT.

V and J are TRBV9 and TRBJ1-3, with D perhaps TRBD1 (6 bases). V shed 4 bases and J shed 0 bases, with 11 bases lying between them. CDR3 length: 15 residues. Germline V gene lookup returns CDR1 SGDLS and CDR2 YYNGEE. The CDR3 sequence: CASSSGQSSGNTIYF. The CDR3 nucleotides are TGTGCCAGCAGCTCAGGACAGAGCTCTGGAAACACCATATATTTT.

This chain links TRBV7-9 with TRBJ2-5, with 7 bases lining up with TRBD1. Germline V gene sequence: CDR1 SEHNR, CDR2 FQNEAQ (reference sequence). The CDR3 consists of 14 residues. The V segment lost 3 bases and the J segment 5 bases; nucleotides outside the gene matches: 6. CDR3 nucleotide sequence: TGTGCCAGCAGCTTCCGACAGGGTGGGGAGACCCAGTACTTC. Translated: CASSFRQGGETQYF.

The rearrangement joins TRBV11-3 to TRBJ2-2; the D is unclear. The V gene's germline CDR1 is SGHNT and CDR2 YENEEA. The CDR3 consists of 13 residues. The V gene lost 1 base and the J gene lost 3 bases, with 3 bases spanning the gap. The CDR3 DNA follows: TGTGCCAGCAGCTTAGGGCACACCGGGGAGCTGTTTTTT. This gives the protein CASSLGHTGELFF.

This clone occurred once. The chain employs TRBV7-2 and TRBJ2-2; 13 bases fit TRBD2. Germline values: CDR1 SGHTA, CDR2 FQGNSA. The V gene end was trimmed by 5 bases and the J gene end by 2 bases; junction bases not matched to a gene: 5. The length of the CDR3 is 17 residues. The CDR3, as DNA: TGTGCCAGCAGCCCCAGACTAGCGGGGGGTAACACCGGGGAGCTGTTTTTT. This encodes CASSPRLAGGNTGELFF.

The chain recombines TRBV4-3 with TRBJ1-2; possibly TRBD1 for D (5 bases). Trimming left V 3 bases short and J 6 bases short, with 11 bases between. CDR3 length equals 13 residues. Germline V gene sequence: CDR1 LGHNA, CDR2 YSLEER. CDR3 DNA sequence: TGCGCCAGCAGCCACCTCACGGGGGATGGCTACACCTTC. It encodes CASSHLTGDGYTF.

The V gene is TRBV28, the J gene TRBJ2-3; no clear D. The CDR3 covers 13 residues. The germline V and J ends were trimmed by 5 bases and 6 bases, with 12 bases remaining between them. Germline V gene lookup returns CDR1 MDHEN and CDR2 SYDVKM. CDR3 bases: TGTGCCAGCAGTCCAGAGGCGGCGGATACGCAGTATTTT. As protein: CASSPEAADTQYF. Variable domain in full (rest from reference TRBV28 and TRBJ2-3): DVKVTQSSRYLVKRTGEKVFLECVQDMDHENMFWYRQDPGLGLRLIYFSYDVKMKEKGDIPEGYSVSREKKERFSLILESASTNQTSMYLCASSPEAADTQYFGPGTRLTVL.

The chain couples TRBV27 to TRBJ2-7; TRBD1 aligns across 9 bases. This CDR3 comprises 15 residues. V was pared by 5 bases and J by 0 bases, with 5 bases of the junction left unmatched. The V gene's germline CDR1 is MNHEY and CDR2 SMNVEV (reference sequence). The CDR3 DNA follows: TGTGCCAGCAGTACCCAGACAGGGGGCTCCTACGAGCAGTACTTC. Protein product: CASSTQTGGSYEQYF.